This TCR beta chain appears in the sequencing data of a study of blood T cell repertoires in COVID-19. Looking at the study overall: Italy, Spain and the United States were the sources of the convalescent and acute COVID-19 samples. From T cells, B-cell-depleted T cells, or PBMCs came the material, which was cDNA or gDNA.

Authors' processing steps: Amplification with reference gene primers provided the estimates of nucleated cell counts. Clones were sequenced by immunoSEQ multiplex PCR, and TCRdb holds only the in-frame ones, with some missing. That table gives V, J and clone size, and the DNA gave D and trimming. The repertoire holds under 65,000 clones, with around 79% as singletons. The germline V gene encodes CDR1 DFQATT and CDR2 SNEGSKA (reference sequence). Trimming took 3 bases from V and 8 from J, leaving 7 bases between them. CDR3 length: 10 residues. The source material was peripheral blood. The receptor was derived from a woman in her 70s with acute or convalescent COVID-19. J is TRBJ1-2 and V is TRBV20-1; D not resolved. The CDR3 loop is CSASAEGYTF. CDR3 DNA: TGCAGTGCTAGCGCTGAGGGCTACACCTTC.